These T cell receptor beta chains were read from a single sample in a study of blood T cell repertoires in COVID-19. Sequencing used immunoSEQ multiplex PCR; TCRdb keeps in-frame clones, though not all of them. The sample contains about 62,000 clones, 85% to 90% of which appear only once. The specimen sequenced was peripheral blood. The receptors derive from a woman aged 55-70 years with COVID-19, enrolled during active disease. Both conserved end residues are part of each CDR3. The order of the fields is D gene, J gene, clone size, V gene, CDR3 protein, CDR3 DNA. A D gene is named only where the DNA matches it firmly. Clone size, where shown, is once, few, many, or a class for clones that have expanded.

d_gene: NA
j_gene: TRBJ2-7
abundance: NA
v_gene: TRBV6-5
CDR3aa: CASRLGGPYEQYF
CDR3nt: TGTGCCAGCAGGCTCGGGGGTCCCTACGAGCAGTACTTC

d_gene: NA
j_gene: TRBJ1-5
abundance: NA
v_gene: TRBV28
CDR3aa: CASSTSRPRSNQPQHF
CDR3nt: TGTGCCAGCAGCACCTCTCGACCGAGGAGCAATCAGCCCCAGCATTTT

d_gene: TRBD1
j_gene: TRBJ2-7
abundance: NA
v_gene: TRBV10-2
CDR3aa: CASGLETGFAYEQYF
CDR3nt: TGCGCCAGCGGGTTAGAGACAGGGTTTGCCTACGAGCAGTACTTC

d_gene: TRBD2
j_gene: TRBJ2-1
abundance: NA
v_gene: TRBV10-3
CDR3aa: CAISESGLAGSASYNEQFF
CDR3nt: TGTGCCATCAGTGAGTCAGGTCTAGCGGGATCAGCGTCCTACAATGAGCAGTTCTTC

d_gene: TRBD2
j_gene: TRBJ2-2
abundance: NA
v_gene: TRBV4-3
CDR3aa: CASSQDRGAGELFF
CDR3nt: TGCGCCAGCAGCCAAGATCGGGGGGCCGGGGAGCTGTTTTTT

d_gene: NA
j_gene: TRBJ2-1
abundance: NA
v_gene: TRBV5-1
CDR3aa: CASSLEIQGSYNEQFF
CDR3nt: TGCGCCAGCAGCTTGGAGATTCAGGGATCATACAATGAGCAGTTCTTC

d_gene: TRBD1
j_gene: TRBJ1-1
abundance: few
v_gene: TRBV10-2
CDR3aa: CASSEGGEEAFF
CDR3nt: TGCGCCAGCAGTGAAGGGGGCGAAGAAGCTTTCTTT

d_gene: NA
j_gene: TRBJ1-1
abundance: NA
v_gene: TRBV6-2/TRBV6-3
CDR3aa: CASSSLFAQGNTEAFF
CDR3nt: TGTGCCAGCAGTTCGTTATTTGCGCAGGGCAACACTGAAGCTTTCTTT

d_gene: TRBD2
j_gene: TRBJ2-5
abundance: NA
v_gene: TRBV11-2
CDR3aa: CASSLGQTSGRETQYF
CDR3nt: TGTGCCAGCAGCCTAGGGCAGACTAGCGGGAGGGAGACCCAGTACTTC

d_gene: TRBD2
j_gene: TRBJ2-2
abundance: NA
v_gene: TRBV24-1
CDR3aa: CATSDALAGDLGELFF
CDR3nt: TGTGCCACCAGTGATGCTCTAGCGGGAGATCTCGGGGAGCTGTTTTTT

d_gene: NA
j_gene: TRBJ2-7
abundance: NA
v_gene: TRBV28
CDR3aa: CASKQAKYEQYF
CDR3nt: TGTGCCAGCAAACAGGCGAAGTACGAGCAGTACTTC

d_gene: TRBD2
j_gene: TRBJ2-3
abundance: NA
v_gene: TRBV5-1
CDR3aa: CASSSGTSGRATDTQYF
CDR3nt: TGCGCCAGCAGCTCCGGGACTAGCGGGAGGGCCACAGATACGCAGTATTTT

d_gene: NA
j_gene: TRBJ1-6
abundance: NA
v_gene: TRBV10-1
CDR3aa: CASKDSHNSPLHF
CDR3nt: TGCGCCAGCAAAGACAGCCATAATTCACCCCTCCACTTT

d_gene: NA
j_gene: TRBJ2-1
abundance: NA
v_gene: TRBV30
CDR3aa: CAWRDSYNEQFF
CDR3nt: TGTGCCTGGAGAGACTCATACAATGAGCAGTTCTTC

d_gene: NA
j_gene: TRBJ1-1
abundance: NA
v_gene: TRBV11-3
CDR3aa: CASSLDPTNTEAFF
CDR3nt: TGTGCCAGCAGCTTAGATCCAACAAACACTGAAGCTTTCTTT

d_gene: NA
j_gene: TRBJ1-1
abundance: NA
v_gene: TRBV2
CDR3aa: CASRGGASANTEAFF
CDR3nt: TGTGCCAGCAGGGGGGGGGCGTCTGCAAACACTGAAGCTTTCTTT

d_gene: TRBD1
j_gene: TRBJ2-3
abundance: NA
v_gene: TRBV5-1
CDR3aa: CASSPGAGGRDTQYF
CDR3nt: TGCGCCAGCAGCCCCGGTGCAGGGGGCAGGGATACGCAGTATTTT

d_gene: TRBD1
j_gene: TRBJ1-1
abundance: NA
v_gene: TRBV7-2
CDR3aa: CASSLAGTGLSGAFF
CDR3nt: TGTGCCAGCAGCTTAGCGGGGACAGGATTAAGTGGAGCTTTCTTT

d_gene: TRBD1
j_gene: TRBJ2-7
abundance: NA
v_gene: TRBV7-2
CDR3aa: CASSIQGAGTYEQYF
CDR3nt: TGTGCCAGCAGCATACAGGGGGCGGGGACCTACGAGCAGTACTTC